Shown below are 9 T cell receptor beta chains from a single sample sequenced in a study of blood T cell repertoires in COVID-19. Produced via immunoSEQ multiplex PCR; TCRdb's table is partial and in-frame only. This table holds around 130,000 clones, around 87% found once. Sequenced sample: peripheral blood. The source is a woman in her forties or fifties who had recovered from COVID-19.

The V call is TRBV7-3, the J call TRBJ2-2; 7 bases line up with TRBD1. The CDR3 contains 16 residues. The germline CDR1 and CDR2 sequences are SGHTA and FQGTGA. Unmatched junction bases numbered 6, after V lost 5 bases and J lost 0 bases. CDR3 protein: CASSLTRGTNTGELFF. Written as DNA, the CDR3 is TGTGCCAGCAGCCTCACCAGGGGGACGAACACCGGGGAGCTGTTTTTT.

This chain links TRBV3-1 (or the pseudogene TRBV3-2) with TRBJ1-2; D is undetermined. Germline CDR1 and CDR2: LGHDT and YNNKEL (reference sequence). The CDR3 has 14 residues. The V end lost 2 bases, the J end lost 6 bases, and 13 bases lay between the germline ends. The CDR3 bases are TGTGCCAGCAGCCAAAACCGACGGGGAGATGGCTACACCTTC. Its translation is CASSQNRRGDGYTF.

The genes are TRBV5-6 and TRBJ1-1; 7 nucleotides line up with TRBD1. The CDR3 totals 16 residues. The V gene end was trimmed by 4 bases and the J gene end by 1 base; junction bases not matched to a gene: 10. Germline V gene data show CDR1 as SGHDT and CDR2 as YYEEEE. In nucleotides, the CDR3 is TGTGCCAGCAGCCGGGACAGCCCTATAGGGAACACTGAAGCTTTCTTT. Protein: CASSRDSPIGNTEAFF.

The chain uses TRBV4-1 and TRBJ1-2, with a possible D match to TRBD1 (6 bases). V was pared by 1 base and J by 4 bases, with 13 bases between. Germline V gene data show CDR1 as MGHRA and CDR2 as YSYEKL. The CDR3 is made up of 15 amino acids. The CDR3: CASSQVGAQPYGYTF. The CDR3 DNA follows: TGCGCCAGCAGCCAAGTGGGGGCCCAACCCTATGGCTACACCTTC.

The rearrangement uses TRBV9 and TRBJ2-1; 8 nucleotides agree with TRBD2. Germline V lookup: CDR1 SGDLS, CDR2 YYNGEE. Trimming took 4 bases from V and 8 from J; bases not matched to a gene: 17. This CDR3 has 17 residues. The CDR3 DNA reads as TGTGCCAGCAGCTCTATAGCGGGGAGAATAGCCCCGTATGAGCAGTTCTTC. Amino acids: CASSSIAGRIAPYEQFF.

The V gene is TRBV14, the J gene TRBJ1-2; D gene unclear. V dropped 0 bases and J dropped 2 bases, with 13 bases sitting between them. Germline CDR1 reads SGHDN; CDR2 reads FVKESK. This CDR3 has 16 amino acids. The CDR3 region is CASSQDRGTGNYGYTF. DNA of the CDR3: TGTGCCAGCAGCCAAGATCGGGGAACGGGGAACTATGGCTACACCTTC. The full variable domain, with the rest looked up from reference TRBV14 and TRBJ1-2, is EAGVTQFPSHSVIEKGQTVTLRCDPISGHDNLYWYRRVMGKEIKFLLHFVKESKQDESGMPNNRFLAERTGGTYSTLKVQPAELEDSGVYFCASSQDRGTGNYGYTFGSGTRLTVV.

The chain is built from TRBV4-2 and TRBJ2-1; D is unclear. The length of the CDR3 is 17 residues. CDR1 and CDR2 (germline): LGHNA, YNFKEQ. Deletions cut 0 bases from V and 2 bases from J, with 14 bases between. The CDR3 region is CASSQEAWAPAYNEQFF. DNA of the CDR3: TGTGCCAGCAGCCAAGAGGCCTGGGCCCCTGCCTACAATGAGCAGTTCTTC.

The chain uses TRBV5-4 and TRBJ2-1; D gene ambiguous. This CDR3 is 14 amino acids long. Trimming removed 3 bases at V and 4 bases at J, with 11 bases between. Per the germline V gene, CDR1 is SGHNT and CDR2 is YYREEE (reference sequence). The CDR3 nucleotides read TGTGCCAGCAGCTCCCCGACAACATACAATGAGCAGTTCTTC. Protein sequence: CASSSPTTYNEQFF.

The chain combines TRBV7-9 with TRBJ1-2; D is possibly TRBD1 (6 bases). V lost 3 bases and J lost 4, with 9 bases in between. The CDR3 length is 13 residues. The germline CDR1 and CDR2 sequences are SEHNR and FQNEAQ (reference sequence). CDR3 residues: CASSFGQFYGYTF. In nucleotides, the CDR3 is TGTGCCAGCAGCTTCGGACAGTTCTATGGCTACACCTTC. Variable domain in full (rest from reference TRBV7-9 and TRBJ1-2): DTGVSQNPRHKITKRGQNVTFRCDPISEHNRLYWYRQTLGQGPEFLTYFQNEAQLEKSRLLSDRFSAERPKGSFSTLEIQRTEQGDSAMYLCASSFGQFYGYTFGSGTRLTVV.